This is a list of T cell receptor beta chains from one sample in a study of T cell responses to AZD1222 COVID-19 vaccine. Using immunoSEQ multiplex PCR, the repertoire was profiled, and TCRdb retains in-frame clones only, with some absent. The sample has about 150,000 clones; about 93% are singletons. The sample here was peripheral blood, taken 28 days after the second AZD1222 dose. The receptors come from an adult who received the AZD1222 COVID-19 vaccine. The CDR3 runs from the conserved cysteine through the conserved F or W. A D gene is named only where the DNA matches it firmly. Clone size is shown for a subset of rows, as once, few, many or a class of expanded clone.

CDR3: CASSQDFFGGANYGYTF
DNA: TGCGCCAGCAGCCAAGATTTCTTCGGAGGGGCTAACTATGGCTACACCTTC
size: -
V: TRBV4-3
length: 17
J: TRBJ1-2
D: -

CDR3: CASSPAGVRFTDTQYF
DNA: TGTGCCAGCAGTCCCGCGGGGGTGAGATTCACAGATACGCAGTATTTT
size: -
V: TRBV28
length: 16
J: TRBJ2-3
D: TRBD2

CDR3: CASSHPQGETQYF
DNA: TGTGCCAGCAGCCATCCCCAGGGAGAGACCCAGTACTTC
size: -
V: TRBV3-1/TRBV3-2
length: 13
J: TRBJ2-5
D: -

CDR3: CASSWGGYYEQYF
DNA: TGTGCCAGCAGCTGGGGGGGCTACTACGAGCAGTACTTC
size: -
V: TRBV7-9
length: 13
J: TRBJ2-7
D: -

CDR3: CASSQGTNNYGYTF
DNA: TGTGCCAGCAGCCAGGGCACCAATAACTATGGCTACACCTTC
size: -
V: TRBV6-5
length: 14
J: TRBJ1-2
D: -

CDR3: CASSRSTADYNSPLHF
DNA: TGCGCCAGCAGCCGAAGCACTGCTGACTATAATTCACCCCTCCACTTT
size: -
V: TRBV4-1
length: 16
J: TRBJ1-6
D: -

CDR3: CASSPSGGEGYTF
DNA: TGTGCCAGCAGCCCCTCGGGGGGTGAGGGCTACACCTTC
size: -
V: TRBV3-1/TRBV3-2
length: 13
J: TRBJ1-2
D: -

CDR3: CASSDREAGNTIYF
DNA: TGTGCCAGCAGCGACAGGGAAGCTGGAAACACCATATATTTT
size: -
V: TRBV13
length: 14
J: TRBJ1-3
D: TRBD1

CDR3: CSGKAGVFGETQYF
DNA: TGCAGCGGGAAAGCGGGGGTGTTTGGGGAGACCCAGTACTTC
size: -
V: TRBV29-1
length: 14
J: TRBJ2-5
D: TRBD2

CDR3: CASSLEGHSPLHF
DNA: TGTGCCAGCAGCTTAGAGGGGCACTCACCCCTCCACTTT
size: -
V: TRBV5-5
length: 13
J: TRBJ1-6
D: -

CDR3: CASSSPLAGISYEQYF
DNA: TGTGCCAGCAGCTCCCCTCTAGCGGGGATCTCCTACGAGCAGTACTTC
size: -
V: TRBV5-8
length: 16
J: TRBJ2-7
D: TRBD2

CDR3: CASSYPGGNTEAFF
DNA: TGTGCCAGCAGTTACCCAGGGGGGAACACTGAAGCTTTCTTT
size: -
V: TRBV7-9
length: 14
J: TRBJ1-1
D: TRBD1

CDR3: CATRASSYNEQFF
DNA: TGTGCCACCAGGGCGAGCTCCTACAATGAGCAGTTCTTC
size: -
V: TRBV24-1
length: 13
J: TRBJ2-1
D: -

CDR3: CASSPRGQGVGNNQPQHF
DNA: TGTGCCAGTAGTCCCCGGGGACAGGGTGTTGGGAACAATCAGCCCCAGCATTTT
size: once
V: TRBV19
length: 18
J: TRBJ1-5
D: TRBD1

CDR3: CASSQGWGEKLFF
DNA: TGTGCCAGCAGCCAGGGTTGGGGTGAAAAACTGTTTTTT
size: -
V: TRBV7-3
length: 13
J: TRBJ1-4
D: -

CDR3: CATRRQNGSPLHF
DNA: TGTGCCACCAGACGACAGAATGGTTCACCCCTCCACTTT
size: -
V: TRBV6-5
length: 13
J: TRBJ1-6
D: -

CDR3: CASSLGQITEAFF
DNA: TGTGCCAGCAGCTTGGGACAGATCACTGAAGCTTTCTTT
size: -
V: TRBV7-2
length: 13
J: TRBJ1-1
D: TRBD1

CDR3: CASSQGGTKLEQYF
DNA: TGCGCCAGCAGCCAAGGAGGGACAAAACTCGAGCAGTACTTC
size: -
V: TRBV4-1
length: 14
J: TRBJ2-7
D: -

CDR3: CASRDFYEQYF
DNA: TGTGCCAGCAGGGACTTCTACGAGCAGTACTTC
size: -
V: TRBV2
length: 11
J: TRBJ2-7
D: -

CDR3: CASSDDRGSSEKLFF
DNA: TGTGCCAGCAGTGACGACAGGGGCTCGTCTGAAAAACTGTTTTTT
size: -
V: TRBV2
length: 15
J: TRBJ1-4
D: TRBD1

CDR3: CASSQELHDTYTEAFF
DNA: TGCGCCAGCAGCCAAGAACTCCACGACACCTACACTGAAGCTTTCTTT
size: many
V: TRBV4-3
length: 16
J: TRBJ1-1
D: -

CDR3: CAYRDSANTGELFF
DNA: TGTGCCTACCGGGACAGCGCGAACACCGGGGAGCTGTTTTTT
size: -
V: TRBV30
length: 14
J: TRBJ2-2
D: TRBD1

CDR3: CASSQGGGFESPLHF
DNA: TGTGCCAGCAGCCAGGGGGGGGGATTCGAGTCACCCCTCCACTTT
size: -
V: TRBV7-2
length: 15
J: TRBJ1-6
D: TRBD1

CDR3: CASSLQSTEAFF
DNA: TGTGCCAGCAGCTTACAGAGCACTGAAGCTTTCTTT
size: once
V: TRBV11-2
length: 12
J: TRBJ1-1
D: -

CDR3: CASSQGQHNSPLHF
DNA: TGCGCCAGCAGCCAGGGACAGCATAATTCACCCCTCCACTTT
size: -
V: TRBV5-1
length: 14
J: TRBJ1-6
D: TRBD1

CDR3: CASSRGLQETQYF
DNA: TGTGCCAGCAGCCGGGGACTTCAAGAGACCCAGTACTTC
size: -
V: TRBV3-1/TRBV3-2
length: 13
J: TRBJ2-5
D: -

CDR3: CAISQTGGNQETQYF
DNA: TGTGCCATCAGCCAGACAGGGGGAAACCAAGAGACCCAGTACTTC
size: -
V: TRBV10-3
length: 15
J: TRBJ2-5
D: TRBD1

CDR3: CASSVDRKGVNTEAFF
DNA: TGTGCCAGCAGCGTAGATCGCAAGGGAGTAAACACTGAAGCTTTCTTT
size: -
V: TRBV9
length: 16
J: TRBJ1-1
D: -

CDR3: CSVELTGSGYTF
DNA: TGCAGCGTTGAGTTAACGGGAAGCGGCTACACCTTC
size: -
V: TRBV29-1
length: 12
J: TRBJ1-2
D: -

CDR3: CASSAPATEAFF
DNA: TGTGCCAGCAGCGCTCCGGCTACTGAAGCTTTCTTT
size: -
V: TRBV12-3/TRBV12-4
length: 12
J: TRBJ1-1
D: -

CDR3: CASKGWTDTQYF
DNA: TGTGCCAGCAAGGGTTGGACAGATACGCAGTATTTT
size: -
V: TRBV7-2
length: 12
J: TRBJ2-3
D: -

CDR3: CASSSTATTGREAFF
DNA: TGTGCCAGCAGTTCCACAGCAACGACAGGGCGCGAAGCTTTCTTT
size: -
V: TRBV27
length: 15
J: TRBJ1-1
D: TRBD1

CDR3: CASSIVDSGTEAFF
DNA: TGTGCCAGTAGTATAGTGGACTCCGGAACTGAAGCTTTCTTT
size: -
V: TRBV19
length: 14
J: TRBJ1-1
D: -

CDR3: CSVTGGPDTQYF
DNA: TGCAGCGTGACAGGGGGCCCGGATACGCAGTATTTT
size: -
V: TRBV29-1
length: 12
J: TRBJ2-3
D: TRBD1

CDR3: CASSSNTGAVSNQPQHF
DNA: TGTGCCAGCAGTTCCAACACAGGGGCTGTAAGCAATCAGCCCCAGCATTTT
size: -
V: TRBV28
length: 17
J: TRBJ1-5
D: TRBD1

CDR3: CASSLSRDRGRRTEAFF
DNA: TGTGCCAGCAGCTTAAGCCGGGACAGGGGCCGGAGGACTGAAGCTTTCTTT
size: -
V: TRBV7-8
length: 17
J: TRBJ1-1
D: TRBD1

CDR3: CASSASGGADTQYF
DNA: TGCGCCAGCAGCGCTAGCGGGGGGGCAGATACGCAGTATTTT
size: -
V: TRBV5-1
length: 14
J: TRBJ2-3
D: TRBD2

CDR3: CASSLLSVTANYGYTF
DNA: TGTGCCAGCAGCTTACTGTCTGTGACAGCAAACTATGGCTACACCTTC
size: -
V: TRBV7-9
length: 16
J: TRBJ1-2
D: -

CDR3: CASSFMNTEAFF
DNA: TGTGCCAGCAGCTTCATGAACACTGAAGCTTTCTTT
size: few
V: TRBV11-2
length: 12
J: TRBJ1-1
D: -

CDR3: CASSQAGRVNTEAFF
DNA: TGCGCCAGCAGCCAAGCAGGGAGAGTGAACACTGAAGCTTTCTTT
size: few
V: TRBV4-1
length: 15
J: TRBJ1-1
D: -

CDR3: CASSFDSSAPYNEQFF
DNA: TGTGCCAGCAGCTTTGACTCATCCGCACCCTACAATGAGCAGTTCTTC
size: -
V: TRBV5-6
length: 16
J: TRBJ2-1
D: -

CDR3: CASSRTSGVLETQYF
DNA: TGTGCCAGCAGTAGGACTAGCGGGGTTCTAGAGACCCAGTACTTC
size: -
V: TRBV7-6
length: 15
J: TRBJ2-5
D: TRBD2

CDR3: CASSWGLAGGPREQFF
DNA: TGTGCCAGCAGCTGGGGACTAGCGGGGGGGCCCAGGGAGCAGTTCTTC
size: -
V: TRBV11-3
length: 16
J: TRBJ2-1
D: TRBD2

CDR3: CASSPGLLGWGVHYEQYF
DNA: TGTGCCAGCAGCCCCGGGCTGCTCGGTTGGGGGGTCCACTACGAGCAGTACTTC
size: -
V: TRBV5-5
length: 18
J: TRBJ2-7
D: -

CDR3: CSVYTSGSSNEQFF
DNA: TGCAGCGTTTATACTAGCGGCTCGTCCAATGAGCAGTTCTTC
size: -
V: TRBV29-1
length: 14
J: TRBJ2-1
D: TRBD2

CDR3: CASSLGTGGGGNQPQHF
DNA: TGTGCCAGCAGTTTAGGGACAGGGGGCGGAGGGAATCAGCCCCAGCATTTT
size: -
V: TRBV27
length: 17
J: TRBJ1-5
D: TRBD1

CDR3: CASSRNEDRPHGEQFF
DNA: TGTGCCAGTAGTAGGAACGAAGACCGACCTCACGGTGAGCAGTTCTTC
size: once
V: TRBV19
length: 16
J: TRBJ2-1
D: -

CDR3: CASSLAGQGLGSPLHF
DNA: TGTGCCAGCAGCTTGGCCGGGCAGGGGCTAGGATCACCCCTCCACTTT
size: -
V: TRBV5-4
length: 16
J: TRBJ1-6
D: -

CDR3: CASSAQGLNTEAFF
DNA: TGTGCCAGCAGTGCCCAGGGGTTGAACACTGAAGCTTTCTTT
size: once
V: TRBV2
length: 14
J: TRBJ1-1
D: -

CDR3: CASSLGRFGETQYF
DNA: TGTGCTAGCAGCTTAGGAAGGTTCGGAGAGACCCAGTACTTC
size: once
V: TRBV7-7
length: 14
J: TRBJ2-5
D: -

CDR3: CASSQLRGEKLFF
DNA: TGTGCCAGCAGCCAGCTCAGGGGCGAAAAACTGTTTTTT
size: -
V: TRBV11-3
length: 13
J: TRBJ1-4
D: -

CDR3: CASSRTGGRYEQYF
DNA: TGTGCCAGCAGTAGGACAGGGGGTCGCTACGAGCAGTACTTC
size: -
V: TRBV6-5
length: 14
J: TRBJ2-7
D: TRBD1

CDR3: CASSYSAGGSRETQYF
DNA: TGTGCCAGCAGTTACTCGGCAGGGGGCTCAAGAGAGACCCAGTACTTC
size: -
V: TRBV6-2/TRBV6-3
length: 16
J: TRBJ2-5
D: TRBD1

CDR3: CATWHPAGDYGYTF
DNA: TGTGCCACCTGGCACCCCGCAGGGGACTATGGCTACACCTTC
size: once
V: TRBV15
length: 14
J: TRBJ1-2
D: -

CDR3: CASGRTLYGYTF
DNA: TGTGCCAGCGGCCGAACCCTCTATGGCTACACCTTC
size: -
V: TRBV7-9
length: 12
J: TRBJ1-2
D: -

CDR3: CSASGQMNTEAFF
DNA: TGCAGTGCTAGTGGACAGATGAACACTGAAGCTTTCTTT
size: -
V: TRBV20-1
length: 13
J: TRBJ1-1
D: -

CDR3: CASSQDRLSEMNTEAFF
DNA: TGCGCCAGCAGCCAAGATCGTCTAAGTGAAATGAACACTGAAGCTTTCTTT
size: -
V: TRBV4-1
length: 17
J: TRBJ1-1
D: -